One sample yielded the 24 T cell receptor beta chains listed below, sequenced in a study of T cell responses to AZD1222 COVID-19 vaccine. The table came from immunoSEQ multiplex PCR; TCRdb's copy has only in-frame clones and leaves some out. This table has 150,000 or so clones, roughly 92% appearing once. The material sequenced was peripheral blood, taken on day 0 of AZD1222 vaccination. Every receptor here comes from an adult in good health.

The chain uses TRBV19 and TRBJ2-7; the match to TRBD1 covers 7 bases. This CDR3 has 13 amino acids. Unmatched junction bases numbered 7, after V lost 5 bases and J lost 6 bases. The germline V gene has CDR1 LNHDA and CDR2 SQIVND (reference sequence). CDR3 loop: CASSVGGAGEQYF. The CDR3 DNA sequence: TGTGCCAGTAGTGTAGGGGGCGCGGGCGAGCAGTACTTC.

CDR3 sequence (DNA): TGTGCCAGCAGCTTACAGGTAGCGGGCTACGAGCAGTACTTC. Amino acids: CASSLQVAGYEQYF. This chain links TRBV7-2 with TRBJ2-7, with 7 positions matching TRBD2. Germline V gene data show CDR1 as SGHTA and CDR2 as FQGNSA. Losses at the gene ends were 2 bases for V and 3 bases for J; bases not matched to a gene: 4. This CDR3 spans 14 amino acids.

This chain joins TRBV7-8 and TRBJ2-1; D is unclear. CDR3 length: 18 amino acids. V dropped 1 base and J dropped 4 bases, with 20 bases sitting between them. CDR1 and CDR2 from the germline V gene are SGHVS and FQNEAQ. The CDR3: CASSLVSSFTTLYNEQFF. The CDR3 nucleotides read TGTGCCAGCAGCTTAGTCAGTTCCTTTACGACTCTTTACAATGAGCAGTTCTTC.

The V gene is TRBV6-6, the J gene TRBJ2-1; no definite D call. CDR3 size: 16 residues. V lost 2 bases to trimming and J lost 2 bases, with 13 bases between them. Germline CDR1 is MNHNY and CDR2 is SVGAGI (reference sequence). The CDR3 sequence: CASSYRTLPTYNEQFF. CDR3 nucleotides: TGTGCCAGCAGTTACCGGACCCTACCTACCTACAATGAGCAGTTCTTC.

The chain uses TRBV19 and TRBJ2-2, with a possible D match to TRBD1 (5 bases). Trimming took off 3 bases at V and 2 bases at J, with 13 bases between the two ends. Germline CDR1 is LNHDA and CDR2 is SQIVND (reference sequence). The CDR3 is made up of 16 amino acids. The CDR3 DNA is TGTGCCAGTAGTATGCCCGTCGACAGAAACACCGGGGAGCTGTTTTTT. Translated, it gives CASSMPVDRNTGELFF.

The chain links TRBV28 to TRBJ2-4; 7 nucleotides match TRBD1. Germline values: CDR1 MDHEN, CDR2 SYDVKM. The CDR3 has 18 residues. V shed 1 base and J 2 bases; nucleotides not matched to a gene: 11. Here the CDR3 DNA reads TGTGCCAGCAGTTTATTGCATTTCGACAGGGAAACCAAAAACATTCAGTACTTC. Its translation: CASSLLHFDRETKNIQYF.

The rearrangement links TRBV29-1 to TRBJ1-1; 7 nucleotides agree with TRBD1. The CDR3 contains 12 residues. Trimming cost V 7 bases and J 2 bases; bases outside gene matches: 4. The germline V gene has CDR1 SQVTM and CDR2 ANQGSEA. CDR3 loop: CSGQGQNTEAFF. CDR3 nucleotide sequence: TGCAGCGGACAGGGACAAAACACTGAAGCTTTCTTT.

The chain carries TRBV19 and TRBJ2-3, with 13 nucleotides matching TRBD2. CDR3 size: 14 residues. After removal of 8 bases from V and 4 bases from J, the junction contained 3 bases not matched to a gene. From germline, CDR1 is LNHDA and CDR2 SQIVND (reference sequence). CDR3 loop: CASGLAGVPDTQYF. CDR3 sequence (DNA): TGTGCCAGTGGACTAGCGGGAGTACCAGATACGCAGTATTTT. Based on the CDR3 plus reference TRBV19 and TRBJ2-3, the full variable domain is DGGITQSPKYLFRKEGQNVTLSCEQNLNHDAMYWYRQDPGQGLRLIYYSQIVNDFQKGDIAEGYSVSREKKESFPLTVTSAQKNPTAFYLCASGLAGVPDTQYFGPGTRLTVL.

This clone was detected only once. V usage is TRBV29-1 and J usage is TRBJ2-2, with no clear D. V gave up 2 bases and J gave up 7 bases, with 2 bases separating them. The CDR3 totals 10 residues. The V gene's germline CDR1 is SQVTM and CDR2 ANQGSEA. In DNA form, the CDR3 reads TGCAGCGTTGAAATCGGGGAGCTGTTTTTT. Protein sequence: CSVEIGELFF.

The V call is TRBV5-6, the J call TRBJ1-5, with D perhaps matching TRBD1 (6 bases). V was trimmed by 3 bases and J by 2 bases, leaving 6 bases between them. The CDR3 runs 13 residues. From germline, CDR1 is SGHDT and CDR2 YYEEEE. The CDR3, as DNA: TGTGCCAGCAGCTACAGGGGCAATCAGCCCCAGCATTTT. Translated: CASSYRGNQPQHF.

The gene calls are TRBV27 and TRBJ2-1; the match to TRBD1 covers 7 bases. The germline gives CDR1 MNHEY, CDR2 SMNVEV (reference sequence). The CDR3 sequence is 13 residues long. V dropped 5 bases and J dropped 7; count of bases not matched to a gene: 5. Here the CDR3 reads CASSGDSLNEQFF. The CDR3 DNA reads TGTGCCAGCAGTGGGGACAGTTTGAATGAGCAGTTCTTC.

The rearrangement joins TRBV18 to TRBJ2-6, with 9 bases fitting TRBD1. CDR3 length: 17 residues. Looked up from germline, CDR1 is KGHSH and CDR2 is LQKENI. J lost 1 base, V lost 4 bases, and 5 bases had no gene match. CDR3: CASSRDRVGSGANVLTF. The CDR3 bases are TGTGCCAGCTCACGGGACAGGGTAGGATCTGGGGCCAACGTCCTGACTTTC.

This rearrangement joins TRBV6-5 to TRBJ1-3; 7 bases match TRBD1. In germline, CDR1 is MNHEY, CDR2 SVGAGI. Trimming at V came to 7 bases and at J to 4 bases, leaving 10 bases not matched to a gene. CDR3 size: 15 residues. CDR3 in DNA: TGTGCCAGCACCCAGACAGGGAACCAAGGAAACACCATATATTTT. This translates into CASTQTGNQGNTIYF.

The chain couples TRBV5-4 to TRBJ2-1; TRBD2 agrees at 13 bases. CDR3 length: 15 amino acids. After removal of 4 bases from V and 8 bases from J, the junction contained 6 bases not matched to a gene. In germline, CDR1 is SGHNT, CDR2 YYREEE (reference sequence). This CDR3 reads CASSPGLAGVYEQFF. Here the CDR3 DNA reads TGTGCCAGCAGCCCCGGACTAGCGGGAGTGTATGAGCAGTTCTTC.

The chain links TRBV5-1 to TRBJ2-7; 8 nucleotides align to TRBD2. The CDR3 runs to 15 residues. Germline V gene data show CDR1 as SGHRS and CDR2 as YFSETQ. V was clipped by 5 bases and J by 3 bases; unmatched bases: 10. CDR3 amino acids: CASRRTSLGDYEQYF. The CDR3 nucleotides read TGCGCCAGCAGACGGACTAGCTTGGGGGACTACGAGCAGTACTTC. Full variable domain (outside the CDR3, taken from reference TRBV5-1 and TRBJ2-7): KAGVTQTPRYLIKTRGQQVTLSCSPISGHRSVSWYQQTPGQGLQFLFEYFSETQRNKGNFPGRFSGRQFSNSRSEMNVSTLELGDSALYLCASRRTSLGDYEQYFGPGTRLTVT.

The rearrangement links TRBV5-1 to TRBJ2-7; 10 nucleotides align to TRBD1. Trimming cost V 3 bases and J 4 bases; bases outside gene matches: 13. The CDR3 consists of 17 residues. CDR1 SGHRS and CDR2 YFSETQ come from the germline V gene. Here the CDR3 DNA reads TGCGCCAGCAGCTGGAATCCTGACAGGGGGCGCGTTTACGAGCAGTACTTC. Protein: CASSWNPDRGRVYEQYF.

This chain connects TRBV5-1 to TRBJ2-7, with 8 bases lining up with TRBD1. CDR1 SGHRS and CDR2 YFSETQ come from the germline V gene. V lost 3 bases, J lost 2 bases, and 7 bases stayed unmatched. The CDR3 covers 15 residues. The CDR3 loop reads CASSSRQGSTYEQYF. Written as DNA, the CDR3 is TGCGCCAGCAGCTCGAGACAGGGGTCTACCTACGAGCAGTACTTC.

The rearrangement joins TRBV11-1 to TRBJ2-4, with D perhaps given as TRBD1 or TRBD2 (5 bases each). V gave up 5 bases and J gave up 7 bases, with 12 bases separating them. Germline CDR1 and CDR2: SGHAT and FQDESV (reference sequence). CDR3 length: 13 residues. CDR3 DNA: TGTGCCAGCAGCAAGGACTGGGGGAACATTCAGTACTTC. Its protein product is CASSKDWGNIQYF.

The chain has TRBV28 and TRBJ1-3; 9 nucleotides agree with TRBD1. There are 13 residues in the CDR3. Germline CDR1 MDHEN, CDR2 SYDVKM. After removal of 7 bases from V and 3 bases from J, the junction contained 1 base not matched to a gene. The CDR3 DNA reads TGTGCCAGCACGACAGGGGGTGGAAACACCATATATTTT. Translating it yields CASTTGGGNTIYF.

The chain couples TRBV15 to TRBJ1-5, with D unresolved. The CDR3 sequence is 15 residues long. V dropped 0 bases and J dropped 0 bases, with 6 bases sitting between them. CDR1 and CDR2 from the germline V gene are LNHNV and YYDKDF (reference sequence). The CDR3 DNA reads TGTGCCACCAGCAGAGAGTCCTATAGCAATCAGCCCCAGCATTTT. It codes for CATSRESYSNQPQHF. Based on the CDR3 plus reference TRBV15 and TRBJ1-5, the full variable domain is DAMVIQNPRYQVTQFGKPVTLSCSQTLNHNVMYWYQQKSSQAPKLLFHYYDKDFNNEADTPDNFQSRRPNTSFCFLDIRSPGLGDTAMYLCATSRESYSNQPQHFGDGTRLSIL.

This sequence joins TRBV6-4 and TRBJ2-6; the match to TRBD2 covers 7 bases. Germline V gene lookup returns CDR1 MRHNA and CDR2 SNTAGT. The CDR3 is 16 amino acids. J gave up 4 bases and V 0 bases, and 3 bases lay outside the gene matches. CDR3 sequence reads: CASSDSGGSGANVLTF. CDR3 bases: TGTGCCAGCAGTGACTCGGGGGGGTCCGGGGCCAACGTCCTGACTTTC.

The chain employs TRBV27 and TRBJ2-1, with D perhaps assigned TRBD1 or TRBD2 (5 bases each). Between the trimmed V and J ends, which lost 4 bases and 6 bases, there was a span of 22 bases. The CDR3 has 17 amino acids. Per the germline V gene, CDR1 is MNHEY and CDR2 is SMNVEV (reference sequence). CDR3 sequence reads: CASSSSTSLGAGNEQFF. The CDR3, as DNA: TGTGCCAGCAGTTCTTCTACTAGTCTAGGGGCTGGCAATGAGCAGTTCTTC.

This clone occurred once. The J gene is TRBJ1-4, the V gene TRBV3-1 (or the pseudogene TRBV3-2); tentative D call: TRBD1 (6 bases). V was trimmed by 6 bases and J by 7 bases, leaving 18 bases between them. There are 15 residues in the CDR3. Germline CDR1 LGHDT, CDR2 YNNKEL (reference sequence). CDR3 residues: CASSPRSGDIEKLFF. The CDR3 DNA reads TGTGCCAGCAGTCCACGTTCAGGGGATATTGAAAAACTGTTTTTT.

The V call is TRBV18, the J call TRBJ1-4; 7 bases are shared with TRBD1. The V gene's germline CDR1 is KGHSH and CDR2 LQKENI. V was clipped by 4 bases and J by 4 bases; unmatched bases: 6. This CDR3 spans 15 amino acids. The DNA of the CDR3 is TGTGCCAGCTCACAAGCGGGACAGTATAATGAAAAACTGTTTTTT. It yields the protein CASSQAGQYNEKLFF. Together with reference TRBV18 and TRBJ1-4, the CDR3 gives the full variable domain: NAGVMQNPRHLVRRRGQEARLRCSPMKGHSHVYWYRQLPEEGLKFMVYLQKENIIDESGMPKERFSAEFPKEGPSILRIQQVVRGDSAAYFCASSQAGQYNEKLFFGSGTQLSVL.